This T cell receptor beta chain was identified in a study of blood T cells in healthy people across ages (dated by TCRdb to the mid-2010s). Turning to the overall study: In model experiments, template switching captured roughly one uniquely barcoded TCR beta cDNA molecule for every two T cells. To track age-related changes in TCR beta repertoire diversity, the study relied on deep sequencing normalized with unique cDNA molecular identifiers. Four age groups were formed from the donors: young (average roughly 16 years), middle-aged (around 37), aged (around 68) and long-lived (less than 85). For two donors (one aged 18 to 29 and one aged 80 or older), the study analyzed two additional independent replicas of 1 million unique cDNA reads from the same blood draw.

The library was obtained by 5' RACE. Sequencing was performed on an Illumina HiSeq 2500. A second PCR of roughly 7 to 11 cycles was run with a J-beta primer mix and a sample-barcoded 5' primer. Each TCR beta cDNA molecule received a unique molecular identifier from a template-switch 5' adaptor carrying 12 random nucleotides. Each sample yielded at least 3 million CDR3-containing paired-end reads. All of the RNA was converted into first-strand cDNA using the Mint cDNA synthesis kit, with a TRBC-specific oligonucleotide serving as the primer. All cDNA was treated with uracil-DNA glycosylase and then went through a first 18-cycle PCR with the universal primers M1SS and BC2_uni_R. In the paper's pipeline: For normalization, 1 million high-quality reads, each with a distinct molecular identifier, were randomly selected from each sample. Instead of being binned into consensus sequences, reads with shared molecular identifiers were discarded. CDR3 identification, clonotype clustering and error correction used MiTCR with a Q25 quality threshold and the strictest error-elimination algorithm. A nonparametric unseen species model with Euler transformation was used to estimate lower-bound total TCR beta diversity. TCRdb handled the public reads itself, with Q25 trimming in fastp and clone calling in MiXCR, and kept productive beta chains. Rows with a matching CDR3 protein are joined into one entry that keeps the most common DNA and genes. TCRdb's processing, not the authors', yielded these V and J calls. For this sample there are around 800,000 distinct CDR3 sequences; 25% to 30% appear just once. The leading ten clones occupy under 3% of the sample.

The study at large found these results: Observed TCR beta diversity correlated strongly with the percentage of naive T cells measured by flow cytometry. Estimates of total diversity from one million sequenced T cells were regarded as lower bounds and underestimates. Donor CMV infection status was unknown, potentially confounding age-related changes in expanded clonotypes. Compared with the aged group, the long-lived group had more naive CD4+ T cells, fewer expanded clones and increased TCR diversity, a pattern suggesting age selection. Since profiling was done on bulk unsorted PBMCs, naive and antigen-experienced compartments could not be conclusively compared. Observed TCR beta diversity per million T cells fell roughly linearly with age, and a significant reduction was already apparent by age around 44.

Systemically healthy Caucasian individuals from Russia, 35 to 50 in total and aged about 6 to 100 years, were included as donors. Each donor gave ten milliliters of peripheral blood, drawn into EDTA-treated Vacutainer tubes. Ficoll-Paque density-gradient centrifugation was used to isolate PBMCs, with at least 6 million per sample. Total RNA, at least 6 micrograms per sample, was extracted from PBMCs with Trizol reagent. For every donor, flow cytometry on a PBMC aliquot measured the percentage of naive CD45RAhigh/CD27high T cells. V is cut by 5 bases and J by 5 bases, and the space between the germline ends is 16 bases. CDR1 and CDR2, looked up from the germline V gene, are MDHEN and SYDVKM. From the cysteine through the phenylalanine, the CDR3 covers 14 amino acids. The CDR3 DNA has 42 bases and is translated from base 1. There are a few counts of this clonotype. The antigen it binds to is not known. The record has no base qualities; no much larger clone is one base away.

Separately, the same data were catalogued under a study of T cells of mothers and their children. Per that second paper: Nine systemically healthy Caucasian individuals served as donors, namely three mothers together with their six children. cDNA synthesis consumed the entire amount of extracted RNA, loaded at around 1.4 ug RNA in each 15 ul reaction. In the second PCR, the M1S primer added sample barcodes and 2-4 random nucleotides. More than 8.5 million TCR beta CDR3 reads were obtained from each mother, and 2.5 million to 3.5 million reads were obtained from each child. Thymic selection similarly shapes TCR recombination output in related and unrelated pairs, with minor effect from inherited differences. Normalized repertoire overlap was always found to be slightly, but never significantly, higher in related mother-child pairs than in unrelated mother-child pairs. No persistent microchimeric T cell clones were found, with a detection sensitivity of 85 to 100 clones per million clonotypes. Deep NGS was used in the study to compare the TCR beta repertoires of mothers and children and to look for features that separate related mother-child pairs from unrelated individuals. The mean age was 40 +/- 4 years for the mothers and approximately 11 +/- 4 years for the children. After adapter ligation with NEBNext reagents, the libraries were sequenced on Illumina HiSeq 2000 with 100+100 nt paired-end reads. To prevent cross-contamination, the mother and child libraries were prepared a month apart and were sequenced in separate runs. For each donor, somewhere between about 500,000 and 2,000,000 distinct TCR beta clonotypes were identified. Naive TCR beta clonotypes were estimated from low-frequency clonotypes matched to each donor's FACS-determined naive share, without sorting.

The clonotype originates from a boy aged 10-17 years in good health. The specimen sequenced was blood. Recombination linked TRBV28 to TRBJ2-7; a confident D gene designation cannot be given. The bases read TGTGCCAGCAGTCGACACAAAGTCCCCAACGAGCAGTACTTC. Its product reads: CASSRHKVPNEQYF.